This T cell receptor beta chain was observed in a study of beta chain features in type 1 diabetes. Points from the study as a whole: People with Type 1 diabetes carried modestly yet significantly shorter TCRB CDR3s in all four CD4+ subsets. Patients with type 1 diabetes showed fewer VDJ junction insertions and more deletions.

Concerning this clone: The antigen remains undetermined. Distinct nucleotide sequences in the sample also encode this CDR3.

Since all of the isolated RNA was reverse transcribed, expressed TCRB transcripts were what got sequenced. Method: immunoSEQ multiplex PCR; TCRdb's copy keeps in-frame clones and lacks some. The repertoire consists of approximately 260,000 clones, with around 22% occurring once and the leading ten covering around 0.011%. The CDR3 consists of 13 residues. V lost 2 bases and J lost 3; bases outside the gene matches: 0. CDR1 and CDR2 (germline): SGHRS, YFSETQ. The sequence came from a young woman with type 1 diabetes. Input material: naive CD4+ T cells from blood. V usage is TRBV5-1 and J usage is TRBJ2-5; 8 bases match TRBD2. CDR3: CASSFGGEETQYF. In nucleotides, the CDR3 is TGCGCCAGCAGCTTCGGGGGGGAAGAGACCCAGTACTTC.